One and the same sample provided the 18 T cell receptor beta chains below, sequenced in a study of blood T cell repertoires in COVID-19. Using immunoSEQ multiplex PCR, the repertoire was profiled, and TCRdb retains in-frame clones only, with some absent. The sample consists of 15,000 to 20,000 clones, approximately 90% of them appearing once. The sequenced sample consisted of peripheral blood. The source is a human donor in a cohort sampled during active COVID-19.

This chain uses TRBV28 with TRBJ2-5; no reliable D call. V was shortened by 1 base and J by 2 bases, with 11 bases between the two germline ends. The germline gives CDR1 MDHEN, CDR2 SYDVKM. CDR3 length: 15 residues. This chain's CDR3 is CASSLSGNLQETQYF. CDR3 nucleotide sequence: TGTGCCAGCAGTTTATCAGGAAACCTTCAAGAGACCCAGTACTTC.

The chain combines TRBV10-3 with TRBJ1-2; TRBD1 is a possible D gene (6 bases). V was clipped by 10 bases and J by 2 bases, with 23 bases between them. The germline CDR1 and CDR2 sequences are ENHRY and SYGVKD. The CDR3 contains 16 residues. CDR3 protein: CATVKSGVGGNYGYTF. CDR3 coding DNA: TGTGCCACCGTAAAGTCAGGGGTTGGGGGAAACTATGGCTACACCTTC.

The J gene is TRBJ1-6, the V gene TRBV6-5, with D possibly being TRBD1 (5 bases). V was pared by 11 bases and J by 10 bases, with 15 bases between. The CDR3 is 12 residues long. CDR1 MNHEY and CDR2 SVGAGI come from the germline V gene. Here the CDR3 reads CASTGGDSPLHF. Here the CDR3 DNA reads TGTGCCTCTACTGGGGGGGACTCACCCCTCCACTTT.

The rearrangement uses TRBV6-5 and TRBJ2-2, with D hard to call. V was clipped by 7 bases and J by 7 bases, with 7 bases between them. Germline CDR1 MNHEY, CDR2 SVGAGI. The CDR3 covers 11 residues. CDR3 nucleotide sequence: TGTGCCAGCAATTCTCGCGGGGAGCTGTTTTTT. It is translated as CASNSRGELFF.

J is TRBJ2-1 and V is TRBV9; possible D gene TRBD1, 7 bases. The CDR3 spans 13 residues. CDR1 and CDR2 from the germline V gene are SGDLS and YYNGEE. V was trimmed by 2 bases and J by 10 bases, leaving 13 bases between them. In DNA, the CDR3 is TGTGCCAGCAGCGTCGATCAGGGGGGCGAGCAGTTCTTC. It is translated as CASSVDQGGEQFF. The full variable domain, its missing parts supplied by reference TRBV9 and TRBJ2-1, is DSGVTQTPKHLITATGQRVTLRCSPRSGDLSVYWYQQSLDQGLQFLIQYYNGEERAKGNILERFSAQQFPDLHSELNLSSLELGDSALYFCASSVDQGGEQFFGPGTRLTVL.

V and J are TRBV5-4 and TRBJ2-7; 7 nucleotides match TRBD2. The trim removed 5 bases at V and 3 bases at J, leaving 14 bases unmatched. Germline values: CDR1 SGHNT, CDR2 YYREEE (reference sequence). The CDR3 is made up of 16 amino acids. CDR3 protein: CASSSGGRSGNYEQYF. DNA of the CDR3: TGTGCCAGCAGTTCTGGGGGTAGAAGCGGGAACTACGAGCAGTACTTC.

This clone was recorded only once. This chain links TRBV12-5 with TRBJ1-2, with D possibly matching TRBD1 (6 bases). The germline V and J ends were trimmed by 1 base and 8 bases, with 14 bases remaining between them. This CDR3 comprises 14 residues. CDR1 and CDR2 (germline): LGHNT, FRNRAP. CDR3 nucleotides: TGTGCTAGTGGTTTGGCCGGACAGTCTCCCGGCTACACCTTC. This translates into CASGLAGQSPGYTF.

V usage is TRBV4-2 and J usage is TRBJ2-7; 7 positions match TRBD1. Germline CDR1 is LGHNA and CDR2 is YNFKEQ. CDR3 length equals 14 residues. V lost 1 base and J lost 1; bases outside the gene matches: 1. The CDR3 here is CASSQGQGSYEQYF. The CDR3, as DNA: TGTGCCAGCAGCCAAGGACAGGGTTCCTACGAGCAGTACTTC.

The rearrangement joins TRBV28 to TRBJ1-5; perhaps TRBD1 as D (6 bases). Germline CDR1 MDHEN, CDR2 SYDVKM. This CDR3 spans 14 amino acids. Trimming pared 5 bases from V and 7 bases from J, leaving 15 bases between. CDR3 protein: CASSVTGLRQPQHF. The CDR3 bases are TGTGCCAGCAGTGTAACAGGGCTTAGGCAGCCCCAGCATTTT.

CDR3 loop: CASSLRANTEAFF. DNA for the CDR3: TGTGCCAGCAGCCTTCGCGCTAACACTGAAGCTTTCTTT. J is TRBJ1-1 and V is TRBV7-6; D remains ambiguous. The ends were cut back, 5 bases at V and 2 bases at J, with 9 bases in the middle. CDR1 is SGHVS, CDR2 FNYEAQ, per germline. This CDR3 is 13 amino acids long.

The CDR3 nucleotides read TGTGCCAGCTCACCACTAAGTGCGGGGGGGCCAGAGACCCAGTACTTC. This translates into CASSPLSAGGPETQYF. V is TRBV18 and J is TRBJ2-5; 9 bases align to TRBD2. The CDR3 consists of 16 residues. Losses at the gene ends were 1 base for V and 4 bases for J; bases not matched to a gene: 7. Germline CDR1 KGHSH, CDR2 LQKENI.

The V gene is TRBV6-2 or TRBV6-3, the J gene TRBJ2-1; 7 positions match TRBD2. The CDR3 spans 16 residues. J was trimmed by 1 base and V by 2 bases; bases with no gene match: 5. Germline CDR1 and CDR2: MNHEY and SVGEGT. In DNA, the CDR3 is TGTGCCAGCAGTTACCCCCCAGCGGGGTCCTACAATGAGCAGTTCTTC. This codes for CASSYPPAGSYNEQFF.

The chain carries TRBV5-1 and TRBJ2-1; 12 nucleotides agree with TRBD2. Germline CDR1 is SGHRS and CDR2 is YFSETQ. Losses at the gene ends were 3 bases for V and 8 bases for J; bases not matched to a gene: 3. CDR3 length: 14 amino acids. The CDR3 DNA sequence: TGCGCCAGCAGCTCTAGCGGGGGGGCCTATGAGCAGTTCTTC. Translating gives CASSSSGGAYEQFF.

The chain is built from TRBV6-5 and TRBJ1-5, with 7 bases matching TRBD1. V shed 5 bases and J 2 bases; nucleotides not matched to a gene: 6. The germline CDR1 and CDR2 sequences are MNHEY and SVGAGI. This CDR3 is 15 amino acids long. CDR3 protein: CASSREGAGNQPQHF. CDR3 in DNA: TGTGCCAGCAGTCGGGAGGGGGCGGGCAATCAGCCCCAGCATTTT.

The chain couples TRBV27 to TRBJ1-2; D not resolved. Trimming removed 3 bases at V and 4 bases at J, with 12 bases between. The germline V gene has CDR1 MNHEY and CDR2 SMNVEV (reference sequence). This CDR3 region has 14 residues. This chain's CDR3 is CASSFRDGVYGYTF. CDR3 coding DNA: TGTGCCAGCAGTTTCCGTGACGGAGTCTATGGCTACACCTTC.

This clone came up once. The chain is built from TRBV18 and TRBJ1-5; 8 bases match TRBD1. CDR1 is KGHSH, CDR2 LQKENI, per germline. Trimming cost V 1 base and J 0 bases; bases outside gene matches: 8. The CDR3 covers 18 residues. CDR3 nucleotides: TGTGCCAGCTCACCACGAGGACAGGGCGAGTATAGCAATCAGCCCCAGCATTTT. It translates to CASSPRGQGEYSNQPQHF.

The rearrangement uses TRBV30 and TRBJ2-1; D possibly corresponds to TRBD1 (5 bases). This CDR3 has 15 residues. Looked up from germline, CDR1 is GTSNPN and CDR2 is SVGIG (reference sequence). The V end lost 1 base, the J end lost 10 bases, and 20 bases lay between the germline ends. The CDR3: CAWSGQGRPSWEQFF. The CDR3 DNA sequence: TGTGCCTGGAGTGGGCAGGGCCGGCCGTCGTGGGAGCAGTTCTTC.

V usage is TRBV30 and J usage is TRBJ2-1; 11 bases align to TRBD2. There are 15 residues in the CDR3. Trimming removed 3 bases from V and 6 bases from J; junction bases left unmatched: 7. Germline-derived CDR1 and CDR2 are GTSNPN and SVGIG (reference sequence). In DNA, the CDR3 is TGTGCCTGGAGGTCCGGACTAGCGGGTCTCAATGAGCAGTTCTTC. Translating gives CAWRSGLAGLNEQFF.